This T cell receptor (beta chain) stems from a study of beta chain features in type 1 diabetes. Every bit of the isolated RNA underwent reverse transcription, so sequencing read expressed TCRB transcripts. Measured with immunoSEQ multiplex PCR; TCRdb has only the in-frame clones, and not every one. The sample records under 550,000 clones, around 10% being singletons. The CDR3 contains 15 residues. CDR1 and CDR2 from the germline V gene are SGHTA and FQGNSA. V gave up 5 bases and J gave up 5 bases; unmatched junction bases: 8. The rearrangement joins TRBV7-2 to TRBJ2-5; 10 bases line up with TRBD2. The clonotype was recovered from a woman in her late teens or twenties in good health. Sequenced sample: naive CD4+ T cells from blood. CDR3 DNA: TGTGCCAGCAGCCCCAGCGGGGGGGCGGGTGAGACCCAGTACTTC. Amino acids: CASSPSGGAGETQYF.